This T cell receptor (beta chain) is from a study of early T cells in non-severe SARS-CoV-2 infection. In the case of this clonotype: No antigen is known for it.

Individual cDNA molecules were tagged with unique molecular identifiers, the study reported. TCRdb reprocessed the 5' RACE reads via MiXCR and lists one record per CDR3 protein. The sample shows about 64,000 distinct CDR3 sequences, around 12% of them seen only once. Findings of the study overall: A preference for anti-spike CD8 responses marked VDJdb matching, which missed private and CD4 specificities.

The sequencing used whole blood, collected at baseline. This clonotype originated in an adult who was a healthcare worker with PCR-confirmed SARS-CoV-2 infection or an uninfected control (not recorded which).

Here the CDR3 reads CASSRTGETQYF. CDR3 sequence (DNA): TGTGCCAGCAGCAGGACAGGAGAGACCCAGTACTTC. The chain joins TRBV7-9 to TRBJ2-5; 7 nucleotides match TRBD1. Germline trimming cut 5 bases from V and 4 bases from J; bases unmatched to any gene: 1. Per germline, CDR1 SEHNR and CDR2 FQNEAQ (reference sequence). The CDR3 contains 12 residues.